This T cell receptor (beta chain) was documented in a study of T cell repertoires in cytomegalovirus infection. This clonotype came up a few times. Antigen unknown. Trimming removed 3 bases at V and 3 bases at J, with 20 bases between. Germline CDR1 and CDR2: LGHNT and FRNRAP. The CDR3 totals 17 residues. TCRdb re-called the reads with MiXCR, one entry per CDR3 protein. This table holds 650,000 to 900,000 distinct CDR3 sequences, under 35% found once. This material consisted of cultured CD8+ T cells from PBMCs, taken from culture after CMV antigen stimulation. The V and J genes are TRBV12-5 and TRBJ1-1, with a possible D match to TRBD1 (5 bases). This clonotype originated in a human donor in good health (CMV status not recorded). Some clones in this sample may be carry-over from other donors' samples. This CDR3 reads CASGFLLGTLGDTEAFF. The CDR3 nucleotides read TGTGCTAGTGGTTTTCTTTTAGGGACCTTAGGGGACACTGAAGCTTTCTTT.